These 7 T cell receptor beta chains share one sample of origin, sequenced in a study of blood T cell repertoires in COVID-19. Data came from immunoSEQ multiplex PCR; TCRdb stores just in-frame clones and leaves some out. The data contain about 270,000 clones, approximately 86% of them singletons. Sample: peripheral blood. Source of these receptors: a woman between 18 and 29 years old with acute or convalescent COVID-19.

This chain uses TRBV6-6 with TRBJ2-3; a possible D gene is TRBD1 (5 bases). Germline loops: CDR1 MNHNY, CDR2 SVGAGI (reference sequence). This CDR3 has 14 residues. The V end was cut by 6 bases, the J end by 0 bases, with 10 bases between. The CDR3 nucleotides are TGTGCCAGCAGCTCGACAGATAGCACAGATACGCAGTATTTT. This encodes CASSSTDSTDTQYF.

The J gene is TRBJ2-2, the V gene TRBV19; D gene ambiguous. V was clipped by 7 bases and J by 1 base, with 7 bases between them. This CDR3 has 13 amino acids. Germline V gene lookup returns CDR1 LNHDA and CDR2 SQIVND (reference sequence). The CDR3 nucleotides read TGTGCCAGTAACATTTGGAACACCGGGGAGCTGTTTTTT. Its protein product is CASNIWNTGELFF.

The chain uses TRBV27 and TRBJ2-1; 11 bases map to TRBD2. The CDR3 is 17 amino acids. Germline CDR1 is MNHEY and CDR2 is SMNVEV (reference sequence). J lost 6 bases, V lost 5 bases, and 12 bases had no gene match. CDR3 coding DNA: TGTGCCAGCAGTCCCTACCCGACTAGCGGGATAGGCAATGAGCAGTTCTTC. It is translated as CASSPYPTSGIGNEQFF.

The chain carries TRBV28 and TRBJ1-1, with D possibly being TRBD1 (6 bases). The CDR3 is made up of 14 amino acids. V was trimmed by 2 bases and J by 6 bases, leaving 13 bases between them. Germline V gene data show CDR1 as MDHEN and CDR2 as SYDVKM. The DNA of the CDR3 is TGTGCCAGCAGTTTAGTGCAGGGGTACGCTGAAGCTTTCTTT. The encoded protein is CASSLVQGYAEAFF. The full variable domain, in which reference TRBV28 and TRBJ1-1 provide the parts outside the CDR3, is DVKVTQSSRYLVKRTGEKVFLECVQDMDHENMFWYRQDPGLGLRLIYFSYDVKMKEKGDIPEGYSVSREKKERFSLILESASTNQTSMYLCASSLVQGYAEAFFGQGTRLTVV.

This chain links TRBV28 with TRBJ1-4; a possible D gene is TRBD1 (5 bases). The V end was cut by 2 bases, the J end by 8 bases, with 15 bases between. The CDR3 runs to 15 residues. Germline CDR1 reads MDHEN; CDR2 reads SYDVKM. The CDR3 here is CASSLEGALAEKLFF. In nucleotides, the CDR3 is TGTGCCAGCAGTTTAGAAGGGGCCTTAGCCGAAAAACTGTTTTTT.

This chain links TRBV30 with TRBJ2-7; tentatively, D is TRBD1 (6 bases). V lost 7 bases to trimming and J lost 0 bases, with 13 bases between them. The CDR3 is made up of 13 amino acids. Per germline, CDR1 GTSNPN and CDR2 SVGIG (reference sequence). The chain's CDR3 is CASFGTSSYEQYF. CDR3 nucleotide sequence: TGTGCCTCCTTCGGGACATCCTCCTACGAGCAGTACTTC.

The chain carries TRBV11-2 and TRBJ1-1; D not certain. CDR1 and CDR2 from the germline V gene are SGHAT and FQNNGV. V lost 0 bases and J 5 bases, leaving 10 bases between the germline ends. CDR3 length equals 14 residues. The DNA for the CDR3 is TGTGCCAGCAGCTTAGATCCGGGAAATACTGAAGCTTTCTTT. This codes for CASSLDPGNTEAFF.